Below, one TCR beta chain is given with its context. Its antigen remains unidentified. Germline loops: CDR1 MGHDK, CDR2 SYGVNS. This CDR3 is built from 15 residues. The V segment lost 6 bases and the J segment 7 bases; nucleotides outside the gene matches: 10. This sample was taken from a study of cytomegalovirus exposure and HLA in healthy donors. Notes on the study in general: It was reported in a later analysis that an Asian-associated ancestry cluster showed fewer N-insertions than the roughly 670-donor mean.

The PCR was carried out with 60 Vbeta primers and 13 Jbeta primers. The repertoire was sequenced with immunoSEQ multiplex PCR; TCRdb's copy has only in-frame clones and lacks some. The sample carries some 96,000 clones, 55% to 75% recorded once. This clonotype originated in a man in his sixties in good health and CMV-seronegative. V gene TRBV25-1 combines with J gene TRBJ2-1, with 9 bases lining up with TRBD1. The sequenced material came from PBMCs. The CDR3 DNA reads TGTGCCAGCAGGGTAAACAGGGGGCCGGTGAATGAGCAGTTCTTC. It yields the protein CASRVNRGPVNEQFF.